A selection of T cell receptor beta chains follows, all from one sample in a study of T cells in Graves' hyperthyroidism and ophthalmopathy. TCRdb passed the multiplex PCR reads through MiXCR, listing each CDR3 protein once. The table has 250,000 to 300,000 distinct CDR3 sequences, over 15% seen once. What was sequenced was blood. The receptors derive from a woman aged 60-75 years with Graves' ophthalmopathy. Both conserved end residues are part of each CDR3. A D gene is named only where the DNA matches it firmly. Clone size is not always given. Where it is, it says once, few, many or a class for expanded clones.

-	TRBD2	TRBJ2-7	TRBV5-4	TGTGCCAGCAGCTTGAGTGCGGGGGGAGGCTACGAGCAGTACTTC	CASSLSAGGGYEQYF
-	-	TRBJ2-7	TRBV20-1	TGCAGTGCTCGGATAGATTTGGGGCGTTACGAGCAGTACTTC	CSARIDLGRYEQYF
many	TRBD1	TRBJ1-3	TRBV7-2	TGTGCCAGCAGCACCCGACAGGGAACCACCATATATTTT	CASSTRQGTTIYF
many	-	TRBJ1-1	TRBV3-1	TGTGCCAGCAGCCCGAGTTACAGCTTGGGAGAAGCTTTCTTT	CASSPSYSLGEAFF
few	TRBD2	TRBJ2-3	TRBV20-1	TGCAGTGCAGCAGCCGGGACTAAGGATCCAGATACGCAGTATTTT	CSAAAGTKDPDTQYF
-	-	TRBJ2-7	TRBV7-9	TGTGCCAGCAGCCGGGGGGCCGACTCCTACGAGCAGTACTTC	CASSRGADSYEQYF
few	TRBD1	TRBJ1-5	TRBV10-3	TGTGCCATCAGCGCTACGGACAGGGTGGGACAGCCCCAGCATTTT	CAISATDRVGQPQHF
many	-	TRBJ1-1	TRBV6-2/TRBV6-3	TGTGCCAGCAGCCACGGCACTGAAGCTTTCTTT	CASSHGTEAFF
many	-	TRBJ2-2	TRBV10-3	TGTGCCATCAGCCGGGACATGGGCGCCGGGGAGCTGTTTTTT	CAISRDMGAGELFF
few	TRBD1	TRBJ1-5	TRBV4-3	TGCGCCAGCAGCCAAGAAATGGAGACAGGGACCGAACCCCAGCATTTT	CASSQEMETGTEPQHF
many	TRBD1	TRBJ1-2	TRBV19	TGTGCCAGTAGTCCACAGGGGTCTAACTATGGCTACACCTTC	CASSPQGSNYGYTF
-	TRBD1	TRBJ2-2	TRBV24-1	TGTGCCACCAGACAGGGGGCGACCGGGGAGCTGTTTTTT	CATRQGATGELFF
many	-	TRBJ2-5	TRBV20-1	TGCAGTGCTAGGGACACAGCCGGGGTCGAAGAGACCCAGTACTTC	CSARDTAGVEETQYF
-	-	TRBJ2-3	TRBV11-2	TGTGCCAGCAGCTTAATCGGTACAGGGAGGGCAACAGATACGCAGTATTTT	CASSLIGTGRATDTQYF
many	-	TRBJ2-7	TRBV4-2	TGTGCCAGCAGCCACGTATCAGCCTACGAGCAGTACTTC	CASSHVSAYEQYF
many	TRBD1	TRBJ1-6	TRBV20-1	TGCAGTGCTAGACAGACAGGGTTGGAGATTGATTCACCCCTCCACTTT	CSARQTGLEIDSPLHF